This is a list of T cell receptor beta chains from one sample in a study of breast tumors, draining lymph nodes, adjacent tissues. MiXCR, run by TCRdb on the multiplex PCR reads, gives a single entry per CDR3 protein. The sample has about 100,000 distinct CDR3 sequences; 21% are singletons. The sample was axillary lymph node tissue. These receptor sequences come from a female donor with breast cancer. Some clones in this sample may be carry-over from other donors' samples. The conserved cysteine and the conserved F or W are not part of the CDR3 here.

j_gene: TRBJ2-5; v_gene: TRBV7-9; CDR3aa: ASSFGTGAIGETQY
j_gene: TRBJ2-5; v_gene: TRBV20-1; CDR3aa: SARVASGRSETQY
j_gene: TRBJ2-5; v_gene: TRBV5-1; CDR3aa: ASSMTEYQETQY
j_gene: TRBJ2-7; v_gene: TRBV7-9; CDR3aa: ASSPGGGGSSYEQY
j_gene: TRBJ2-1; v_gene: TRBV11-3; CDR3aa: ASSSPDSYNEQF
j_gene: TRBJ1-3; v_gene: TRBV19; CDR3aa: ASILQGYSGNTIY
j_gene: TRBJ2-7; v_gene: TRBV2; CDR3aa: ASTAETYEQY
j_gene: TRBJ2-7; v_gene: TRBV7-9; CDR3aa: ASSGQGNEQY
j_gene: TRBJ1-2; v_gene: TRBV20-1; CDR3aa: SARRDGGYGYT
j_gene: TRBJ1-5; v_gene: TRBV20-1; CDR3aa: SAIRDLNQPQH
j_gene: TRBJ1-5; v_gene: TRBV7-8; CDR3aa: ASSLQGSGTGHQPQH
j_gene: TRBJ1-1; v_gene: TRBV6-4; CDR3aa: ASSDLAF
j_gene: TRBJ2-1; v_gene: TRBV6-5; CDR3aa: ASRLTGTSSYNEQF
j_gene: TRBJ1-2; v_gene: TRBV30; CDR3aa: AWSTPGRGYGYT
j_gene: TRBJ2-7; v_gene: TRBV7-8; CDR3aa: ASNSGGLAWEQY
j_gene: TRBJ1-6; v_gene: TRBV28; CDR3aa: ASSFPGKGRRSNSPLH
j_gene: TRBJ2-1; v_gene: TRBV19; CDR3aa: ASSKMSGSVEQF
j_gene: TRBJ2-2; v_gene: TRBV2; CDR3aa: ASRPYYVNTGELF
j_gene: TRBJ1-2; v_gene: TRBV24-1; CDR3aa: ATSDLYGYT
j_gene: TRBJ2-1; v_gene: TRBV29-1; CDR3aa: SVESWPKNEQF
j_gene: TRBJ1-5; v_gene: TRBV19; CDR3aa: ASSIRVSNQPQH
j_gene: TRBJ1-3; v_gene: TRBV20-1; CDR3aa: SAGGTGPLSGNTIY
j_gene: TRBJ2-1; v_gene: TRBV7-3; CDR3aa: ASNPGQGNNEQF
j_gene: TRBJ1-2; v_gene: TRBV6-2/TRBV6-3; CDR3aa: ASMTDYGYT
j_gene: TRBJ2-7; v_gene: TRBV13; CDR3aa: ASSARDYPLQY
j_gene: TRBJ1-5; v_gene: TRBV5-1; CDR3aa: ASSTESDRGRSNQPQH
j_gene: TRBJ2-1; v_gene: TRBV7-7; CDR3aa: ASSLAPGWASGTYEQF
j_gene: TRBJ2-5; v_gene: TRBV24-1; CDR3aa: ATSEEGGRGETQY
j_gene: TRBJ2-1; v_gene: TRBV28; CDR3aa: ASTGGRVLSNEQF
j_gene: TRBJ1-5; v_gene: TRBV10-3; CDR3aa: AISESWGGGNQPQH
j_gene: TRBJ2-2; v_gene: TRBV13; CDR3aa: ASRILAGKNTGELF
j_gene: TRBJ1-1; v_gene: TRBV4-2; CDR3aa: ASSHPSGANTEAF
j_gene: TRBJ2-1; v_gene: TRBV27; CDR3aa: ASSPGLAGQNEQF
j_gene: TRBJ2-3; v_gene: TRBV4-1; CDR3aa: ASSPTSGGATDTQY
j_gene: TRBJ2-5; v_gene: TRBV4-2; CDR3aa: ASSQEGATRRTQY
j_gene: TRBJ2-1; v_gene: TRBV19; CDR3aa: ASSGTWDEQF
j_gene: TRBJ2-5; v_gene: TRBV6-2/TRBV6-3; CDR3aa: ASSSWGGVQETQY
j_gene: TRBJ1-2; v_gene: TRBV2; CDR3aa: ASSPPGQTGGYT
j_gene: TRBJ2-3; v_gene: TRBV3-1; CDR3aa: ASSIRPDTQY
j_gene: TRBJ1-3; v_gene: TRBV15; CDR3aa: ATSTEYSGNTIY
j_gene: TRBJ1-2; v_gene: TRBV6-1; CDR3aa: ASSGPGFGLGYT
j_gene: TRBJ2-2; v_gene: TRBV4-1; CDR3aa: ASRRQRNTGELF
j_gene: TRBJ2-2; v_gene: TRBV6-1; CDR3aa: ASSALTGQGMSGELF
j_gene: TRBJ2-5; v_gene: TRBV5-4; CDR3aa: ASSSQPGGPPWETQY
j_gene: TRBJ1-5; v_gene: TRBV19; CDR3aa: ASSNLLEGRNQPQH
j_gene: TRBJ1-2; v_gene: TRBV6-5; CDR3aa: ASKVRGSGYT
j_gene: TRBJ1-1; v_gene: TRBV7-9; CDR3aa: ASSLQGDGTEAF
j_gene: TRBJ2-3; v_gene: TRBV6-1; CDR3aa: ASRSRQGSTDTQY
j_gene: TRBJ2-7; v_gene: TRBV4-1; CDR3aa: ASSQVFSLGQY
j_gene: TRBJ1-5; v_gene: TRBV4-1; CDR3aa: ASSQDPQGLYNQPQH
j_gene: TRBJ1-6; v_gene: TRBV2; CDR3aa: ASGTSPGQMFSPLH
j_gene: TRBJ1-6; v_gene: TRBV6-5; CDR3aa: ASTRDRGNSPLH